This TCR beta chain was sequenced for a study of blood T cell repertoires in COVID-19. Across the study: Donors in the United States, Italy and Spain gave samples during acute or convalescent COVID-19. T cells, B-cell-depleted T cells, or PBMCs supplied cDNA or gDNA.

The authors' processing: Amplification from reference gene primers served as the basis for estimated nucleated cell counts. Assay used: immunoSEQ multiplex PCR; TCRdb lists only in-frame clones, some missing. For V, J and clone size, that table is used; D and trimming come from the DNA. The data hold 450,000 to 500,000 clones, with 70% to 90% observed a single time. This TCR came from a human donor in a cohort sampled during active COVID-19. Sequenced material: peripheral blood.

The CDR3 here is CASIYRTEGSPLHF. The CDR3 DNA follows: TGTGCCAGCATTTATAGGACAGAGGGTTCACCCCTCCACTTT. The chain combines TRBV2 with TRBJ1-6, with D maybe TRBD1 (6 bases). The CDR3 contains 14 residues. Germline assignment: CDR1 SNHLY and CDR2 FYNNEI. V was pared by 7 bases and J by 9 bases, with 16 bases between.